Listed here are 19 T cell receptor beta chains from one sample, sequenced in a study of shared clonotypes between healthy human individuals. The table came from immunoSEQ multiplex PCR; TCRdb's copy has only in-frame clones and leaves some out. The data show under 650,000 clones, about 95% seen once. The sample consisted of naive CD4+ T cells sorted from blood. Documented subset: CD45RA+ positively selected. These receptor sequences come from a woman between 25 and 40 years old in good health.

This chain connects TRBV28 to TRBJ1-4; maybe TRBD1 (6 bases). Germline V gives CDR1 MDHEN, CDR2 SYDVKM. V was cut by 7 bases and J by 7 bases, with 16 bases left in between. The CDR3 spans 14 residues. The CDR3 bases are TGTGCCAGCACCCCACCAGGGGCCCGTGAAAAACTGTTTTTT. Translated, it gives CASTPPGAREKLFF. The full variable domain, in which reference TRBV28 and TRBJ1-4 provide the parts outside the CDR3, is DVKVTQSSRYLVKRTGEKVFLECVQDMDHENMFWYRQDPGLGLRLIYFSYDVKMKEKGDIPEGYSVSREKKERFSLILESASTNQTSMYLCASTPPGAREKLFFGSGTQLSVL.

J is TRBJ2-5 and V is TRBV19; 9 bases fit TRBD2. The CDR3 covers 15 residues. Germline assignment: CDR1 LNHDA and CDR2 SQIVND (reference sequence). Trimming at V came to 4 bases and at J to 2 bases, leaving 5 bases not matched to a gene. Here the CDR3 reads CASSTLAGLQETQYF. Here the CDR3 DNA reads TGTGCCAGTAGTACACTAGCGGGTTTACAAGAGACCCAGTACTTC.

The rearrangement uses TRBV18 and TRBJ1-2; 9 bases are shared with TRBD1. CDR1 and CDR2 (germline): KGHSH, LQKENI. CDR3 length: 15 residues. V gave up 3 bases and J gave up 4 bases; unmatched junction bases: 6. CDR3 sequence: CASSPISTGGYGYTF. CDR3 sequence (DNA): TGTGCCAGCTCACCCATCTCGACAGGGGGCTATGGCTACACCTTC.

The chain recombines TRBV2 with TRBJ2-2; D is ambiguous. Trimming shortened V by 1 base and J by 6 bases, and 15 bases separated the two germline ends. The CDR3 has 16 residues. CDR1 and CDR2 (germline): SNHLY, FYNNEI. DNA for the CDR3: TGTGCCAGCAGTGAAGTTGGGTTTGGAGTCGCCGGGGAGCTGTTTTTT. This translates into CASSEVGFGVAGELFF.

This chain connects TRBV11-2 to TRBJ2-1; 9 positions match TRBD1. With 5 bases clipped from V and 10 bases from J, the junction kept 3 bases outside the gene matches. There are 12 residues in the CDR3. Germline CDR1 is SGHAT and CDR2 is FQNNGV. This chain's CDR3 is CASSGTGYEQFF. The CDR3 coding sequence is TGTGCCAGCAGCGGGACAGGGTACGAGCAGTTCTTC.

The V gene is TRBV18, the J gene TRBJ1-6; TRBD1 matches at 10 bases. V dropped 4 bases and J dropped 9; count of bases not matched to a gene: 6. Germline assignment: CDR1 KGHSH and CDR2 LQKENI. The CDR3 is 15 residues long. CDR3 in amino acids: CASSREGTGVSPLHF. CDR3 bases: TGTGCCAGCTCACGAGAGGGGACAGGGGTTTCACCCCTCCACTTT.

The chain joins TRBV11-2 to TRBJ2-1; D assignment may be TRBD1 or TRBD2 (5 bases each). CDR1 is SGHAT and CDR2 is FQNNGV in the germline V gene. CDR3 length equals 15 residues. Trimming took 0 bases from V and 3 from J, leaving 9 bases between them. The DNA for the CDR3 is TGTGCCAGCAGCTTAGATCGTGGGGGCTACAATGAGCAGTTCTTC. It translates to CASSLDRGGYNEQFF.

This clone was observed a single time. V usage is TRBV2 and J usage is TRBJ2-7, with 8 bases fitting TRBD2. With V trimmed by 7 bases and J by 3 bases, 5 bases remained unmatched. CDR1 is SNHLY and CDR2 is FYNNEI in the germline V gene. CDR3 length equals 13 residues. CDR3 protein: CASKTSGVYEQYF. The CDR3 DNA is TGTGCCAGCAAAACTAGCGGAGTCTACGAGCAGTACTTC.

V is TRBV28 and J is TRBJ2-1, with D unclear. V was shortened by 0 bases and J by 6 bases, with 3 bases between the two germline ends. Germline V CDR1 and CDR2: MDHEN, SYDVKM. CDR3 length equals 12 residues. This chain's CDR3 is CASSLWTNEQFF. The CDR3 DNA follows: TGTGCCAGCAGTTTATGGACCAATGAGCAGTTCTTC. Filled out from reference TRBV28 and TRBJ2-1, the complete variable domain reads DVKVTQSSRYLVKRTGEKVFLECVQDMDHENMFWYRQDPGLGLRLIYFSYDVKMKEKGDIPEGYSVSREKKERFSLILESASTNQTSMYLCASSLWTNEQFFGPGTRLTVL.

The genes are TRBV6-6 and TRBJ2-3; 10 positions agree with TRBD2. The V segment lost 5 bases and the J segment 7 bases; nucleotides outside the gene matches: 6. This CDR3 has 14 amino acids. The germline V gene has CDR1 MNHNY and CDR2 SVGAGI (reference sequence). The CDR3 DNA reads TGTGCCAGCAGTGCTAGCGGGAGTGGAAATACGCAGTATTTT. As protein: CASSASGSGNTQYF.

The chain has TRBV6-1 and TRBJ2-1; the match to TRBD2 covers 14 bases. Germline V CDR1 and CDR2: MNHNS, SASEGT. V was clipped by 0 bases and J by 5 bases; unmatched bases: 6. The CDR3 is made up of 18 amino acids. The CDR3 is CASSEAPGLAGVNNEQFF. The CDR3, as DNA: TGTGCCAGCAGTGAAGCTCCGGGACTAGCGGGAGTTAACAATGAGCAGTTCTTC.

CDR3 nucleotides: TGTGCCAGCAGATACGGAGCGTGGGAGACCCAGTACTTC. Encoded protein: CASRYGAWETQYF. The chain joins TRBV28 to TRBJ2-5; D is unresolved. The germline V gene encodes CDR1 MDHEN and CDR2 SYDVKM. Trimming took 6 bases from V and 5 from J, leaving 13 bases between them. The CDR3 has 13 residues.

The CDR3 sequence is CAWSIQGGNQPQHF. CDR3 bases: TGTGCCTGGAGTATCCAGGGTGGCAATCAGCCCCAGCATTTT. The V and J genes are TRBV30 and TRBJ1-5, with D maybe TRBD1 (5 bases). Between the trimmed V and J ends, which lost 2 bases and 2 bases, there was a span of 10 bases. Per germline, CDR1 GTSNPN and CDR2 SVGIG (reference sequence). The CDR3 consists of 14 residues.

The CDR3 protein is CASGLGQHNQPQHF. For the CDR3, the DNA is TGTGCCAGCGGATTGGGACAGCACAATCAGCCCCAGCATTTT. The rearrangement links TRBV2 to TRBJ1-5; 7 bases are a match to TRBD1. There are 14 residues in the CDR3. CDR1 is SNHLY, CDR2 FYNNEI, per germline. V shed 8 bases, J shed 3 bases, and the junction held 7 bases outside the gene matches.

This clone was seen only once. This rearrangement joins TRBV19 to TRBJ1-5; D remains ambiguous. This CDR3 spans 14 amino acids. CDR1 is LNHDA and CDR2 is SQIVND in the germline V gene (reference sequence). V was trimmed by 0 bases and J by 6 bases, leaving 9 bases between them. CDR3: CASSIEGGSQPQHF. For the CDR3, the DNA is TGTGCCAGTAGTATAGAGGGAGGGTCTCAGCCCCAGCATTTT.

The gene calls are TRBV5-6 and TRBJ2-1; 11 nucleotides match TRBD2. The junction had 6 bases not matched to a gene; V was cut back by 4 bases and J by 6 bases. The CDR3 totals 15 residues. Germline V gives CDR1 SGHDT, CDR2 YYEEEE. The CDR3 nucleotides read TGTGCCAGCAGCCGAGCGGGACTAGCGGTCAATGAGCAGTTCTTC. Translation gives CASSRAGLAVNEQFF.

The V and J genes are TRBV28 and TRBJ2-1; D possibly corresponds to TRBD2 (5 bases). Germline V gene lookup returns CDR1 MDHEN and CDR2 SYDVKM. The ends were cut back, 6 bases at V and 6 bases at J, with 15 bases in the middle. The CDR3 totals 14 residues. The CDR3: CASRSSKRSNEQFF. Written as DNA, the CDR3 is TGTGCCAGCAGATCTAGCAAGCGGAGCAATGAGCAGTTCTTC.

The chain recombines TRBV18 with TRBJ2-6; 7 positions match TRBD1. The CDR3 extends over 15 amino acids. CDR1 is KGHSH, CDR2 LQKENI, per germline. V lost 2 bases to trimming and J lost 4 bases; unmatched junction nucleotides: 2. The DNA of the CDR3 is TGTGCCAGCTCACCAGGACAGGTCGGGGCCAACGTCCTGACTTTC. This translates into CASSPGQVGANVLTF.

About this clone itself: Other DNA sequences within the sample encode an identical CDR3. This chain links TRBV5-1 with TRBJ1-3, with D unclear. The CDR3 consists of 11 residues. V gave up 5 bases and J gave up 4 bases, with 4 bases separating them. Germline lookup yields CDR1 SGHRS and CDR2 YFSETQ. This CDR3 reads CASSSGNTIYF. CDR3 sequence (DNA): TGCGCCAGCAGTTCGGGAAACACCATATATTTT.